What follows describes a single TCR beta chain. Antigen: not known. CDR1 and CDR2 from the germline V gene are SEHNR and FQNEAQ (reference sequence). The CDR3 extends over 18 amino acids. This record comes from a study of CXCR3-negative and CXCR3-positive naive CD8 T cells. Study-level background: Around 140 million TRB reads were obtained overall (about 1.5 +/- 0.3 million per library). The study, taken as a whole, reports: Comparison of naive CXCR3-negative and CXCR3-positive cells revealed similar TRBV-TRBJ usage, while memory cells differed. Much lower diversity was found in memory CD8+ cells, while both naive subsets had comparably high diversity.

TRB cDNA was prepared as libraries by UMI-labeled 5' RACE. No DNA is given; TCRdb re-called the 5' RACE reads and lists each CDR3 protein once. The repertoire table contains 48,000 or so distinct CDR3 sequences. The material sequenced was memory CD8+ T cells from blood. This TCR was recovered from a human donor in good health. Some clones in this sample may be carry-over from other donors' samples. V usage is TRBV7-9 and J usage is TRBJ2-7; the D gene TCRdb calls, TRBD2, cannot be checked with no DNA. CDR3: CASSLSGLAGPYSYEQYF.